These 28 T cell receptor beta chains originate from one sample sequenced in a study of blood T cell repertoires in COVID-19. Sequencing was performed with immunoSEQ multiplex PCR; in TCRdb, only in-frame clones are kept and a portion is missing. The sample records 53,000 or so clones, just under 80% being singletons. The source material was peripheral blood. The receptors originated from a human donor with active or convalescent COVID-19. The donor label of this sample is uncertain.

This clone was counted between two and nine times. The genes are TRBV20-1 and TRBJ1-2; possibly TRBD1 for D (5 bases). Trimming removed 6 bases from V and 9 bases from J, with 14 bases in between. CDR3 size: 11 residues. The V gene's germline CDR1 is DFQATT and CDR2 SNEGSKA (reference sequence). The CDR3: CSAGGKASYTF. CDR3 DNA: TGCAGTGCCGGGGGTAAGGCAAGCTACACCTTC.

The chain has TRBV7-9 and TRBJ2-1, with D hard to call. Germline V CDR1 and CDR2: SEHNR, FQNEAQ (reference sequence). The CDR3 consists of 13 residues. The V end was cut by 4 bases, the J end by 12 bases, with 16 bases between. The CDR3 DNA reads as TGTGCCAGCAGCTCGGTCCCACTATACGGGCAGTTCTTC. Translated, it gives CASSSVPLYGQFF.

The V call is TRBV5-6, the J call TRBJ1-1; TRBD1 agrees at 10 bases. CDR1 SGHDT and CDR2 YYEEEE come from the germline V gene. This CDR3 has 15 residues. V lost 4 bases to trimming and J lost 1 base; unmatched junction nucleotides: 4. CDR3 DNA: TGTGCCAGCAGCGACAGGGGGCGCGGGAACACTGAAGCTTTCTTT. Translation gives CASSDRGRGNTEAFF.

This sequence joins TRBV19 and TRBJ1-5, with 12 bases identical to TRBD1. This CDR3 contains 17 residues. V lost 5 bases and J lost 7; bases outside the gene matches: 12. Germline CDR1 reads LNHDA; CDR2 reads SQIVND (reference sequence). The CDR3 sequence: CASSSLPSGTGGQPQHF. Written as DNA, the CDR3 is TGTGCCAGTAGTTCTCTCCCATCCGGGACAGGGGGCCAGCCCCAGCATTTT.

V and J are TRBV7-8 and TRBJ2-7; 7 bases are shared with TRBD2. The length of the CDR3 is 17 residues. Per the germline V gene, CDR1 is SGHVS and CDR2 is FQNEAQ. With V trimmed by 5 bases and J by 0 bases, 13 bases remained unmatched. In DNA form, the CDR3 reads TGTGCCAGCAGCCGACGCCTACTAGCGCACCTCTCCTACGAGCAGTACTTC. The encoded protein is CASSRRLLAHLSYEQYF.

The chain joins TRBV27 to TRBJ2-3; TRBD2 matches 12 bases. With V trimmed by 7 bases and J by 3 bases, 14 bases remained unmatched. The CDR3 is made up of 18 amino acids. CDR1 MNHEY and CDR2 SMNVEV come from the germline V gene (reference sequence). CDR3 DNA sequence: TGTGCCAGCATGGGTTCTTCTAGCGGGAGGGCCGGGACAGATACGCAGTATTTT. Encoded protein: CASMGSSSGRAGTDTQYF.

This clone was seen a handful of times. The chain links TRBV19 to TRBJ2-7, with a tentative D call TRBD2 (6 bases). V gave up 5 bases and J gave up 6 bases, with 14 bases separating them. In germline, CDR1 is LNHDA, CDR2 SQIVND (reference sequence). The CDR3 sequence is 13 residues long. DNA of the CDR3: TGTGCCAGTAGTCTCGGGGGTAGGGGCGAGCAGTACTTC. It codes for CASSLGGRGEQYF.

The chain has TRBV7-2 and TRBJ2-7; 7 nucleotides align to TRBD1. The CDR3 has 15 residues. Germline V gene data show CDR1 as SGHTA and CDR2 as FQGNSA. The ends lost 5 bases at V and 3 bases at J; junction bases unmatched: 10. The CDR3 bases are TGTGCCAGCAGCCCCCAGGGGGATTTAGGCTACGAGCAGTACTTC. Its protein product is CASSPQGDLGYEQYF.

This clone occurred a few times. The chain combines TRBV4-1 with TRBJ2-3; 9 nucleotides agree with TRBD2. The CDR3 has 16 residues. J gave up 8 bases and V 0 bases, and 9 bases lay outside the gene matches. CDR1 and CDR2 (germline): MGHRA, YSYEKL. CDR3: CASSQEGGRARGTQYF. Here the CDR3 DNA reads TGCGCCAGCAGCCAAGAGGGCGGGAGGGCGAGAGGTACGCAGTATTTT.

The chain is built from TRBV15 and TRBJ2-5, with 10 bases identical to TRBD2. Germline-derived CDR1 and CDR2 are LNHNV and YYDKDF (reference sequence). The CDR3 is made up of 17 amino acids. V shed 0 bases, J shed 5 bases, and the junction held 9 bases outside the gene matches. The CDR3 protein is CATSRDLSSGRMETQYF. The CDR3 DNA follows: TGTGCCACCAGCAGAGATCTGAGTAGCGGGAGGATGGAGACCCAGTACTTC.

The rearrangement uses TRBV19 and TRBJ2-6; D remains ambiguous. CDR1 is LNHDA and CDR2 is SQIVND in the germline V gene (reference sequence). The V end was cut by 5 bases, the J end by 2 bases, with 13 bases between. This CDR3 spans 16 amino acids. The CDR3 is CASSLLPGTGANVLTF. The CDR3 DNA is TGTGCCAGTAGTCTCCTCCCAGGTACTGGGGCCAACGTCCTGACTTTC.

The chain couples TRBV4-2 to TRBJ1-2; TRBD1 aligns across 7 bases. The CDR3 sequence is 16 residues long. V lost 0 bases, J lost 5 bases, and 9 bases stayed unmatched. The germline CDR1 and CDR2 sequences are LGHNA and YNFKEQ. CDR3 nucleotide sequence: TGTGCCAGCAGCCAAGACCGCGGGACAGCTATTTATGGCTACACCTTC. Translation: CASSQDRGTAIYGYTF.

The rearrangement joins TRBV4-3 to TRBJ2-7; 9 nucleotides align to TRBD2. Germline V gives CDR1 LGHNA, CDR2 YSLEER. The CDR3 length is 18 residues. The trim removed 1 base at V and 2 bases at J, leaving 12 bases unmatched. CDR3 sequence: CASSQGSGTSRPTYEQYF. The CDR3 nucleotides are TGCGCCAGCAGCCAAGGGTCCGGGACTAGCAGGCCTACCTACGAGCAGTACTTC.

The chain recombines TRBV27 with TRBJ1-5, with TRBD1 matching over 12 bases. This CDR3 is built from 16 residues. CDR1 is MNHEY, CDR2 SMNVEV, per germline (reference sequence). With V trimmed by 8 bases and J by 0 bases, 5 bases remained unmatched. CDR3 protein: CASRGTGGLSNQPQHF. The CDR3 DNA reads TGTGCCAGCCGGGGGACAGGGGGCCTTAGCAATCAGCCCCAGCATTTT.

In this sample, this clone turned up once. This rearrangement joins TRBV12-3 or TRBV12-4 to TRBJ1-2, with D unresolved. This CDR3 is 10 amino acids long. V lost 3 bases to trimming and J lost 10 bases, with 6 bases between them. The CDR3 nucleotides read TGTGCCAGCAGTTTTGGCTCCTACACCTTC. Its protein is CASSFGSYTF.

The rearrangement joins TRBV9 to TRBJ1-4, with D possibly being TRBD1 (5 bases). Trimming left V 2 bases short and J 8 bases short, with 16 bases between. Germline lookup yields CDR1 SGDLS and CDR2 YYNGEE. This CDR3 has 15 amino acids. This chain's CDR3 is CASSVGWGVQEKLFF. The CDR3 DNA is TGTGCCAGCAGCGTTGGATGGGGGGTTCAAGAAAAACTGTTTTTT.

This clone was seen more than once but under ten times. The rearrangement uses TRBV21-1 and TRBJ1-1. TRBV21-1 is recorded as a pseudogene. The CDR3 consists of 14 residues. CDR3 in amino acids: CASSRGARRAEAFF. The CDR3 nucleotides are TGTGCCAGCAGCAGAGGGGCCCGGAGGGCTGAAGCTTTCTTT.

The genes are TRBV5-1 and TRBJ2-1, with 13 bases identical to TRBD2. CDR3 length: 14 amino acids. Germline lookup yields CDR1 SGHRS and CDR2 YFSETQ. Trimming removed 3 bases from V and 12 bases from J; junction bases left unmatched: 6. CDR3 residues: CASSSGTSGTGQFF. The DNA of the CDR3 is TGCGCCAGCAGCTCCGGGACTAGCGGGACAGGGCAGTTCTTC.

V is TRBV24-1 and J is TRBJ2-3; 7 bases align to TRBD1. From germline, CDR1 is KGHDR and CDR2 SFDVKD. The CDR3 runs to 17 residues. The V gene end was trimmed by 7 bases and the J gene end by 1 base; junction bases not matched to a gene: 13. CDR3 region: CATSQPTGAGGTDTQYF. The CDR3 region has the DNA TGTGCCACCAGCCAACCTACAGGGGCGGGCGGCACAGATACGCAGTATTTT.

The chain uses TRBV7-7 and TRBJ2-5; 8 bases fit TRBD2. In germline, CDR1 is SSHAT, CDR2 FNYEAQ (reference sequence). V lost 5 bases and J lost 5; bases outside the gene matches: 10. The CDR3 runs 15 residues. The CDR3 DNA reads as TGTGCCAGCAGCCCAACGAGCCTAGCGGGTGAGACCCAGTACTTC. Translation: CASSPTSLAGETQYF. Complete variable domain (other parts from reference TRBV7-7 and TRBJ2-5): GAGVSQSPRYKVTKRGQDVTLRCDPISSHATLYWYQQALGQGPEFLTYFNYEAQPDKSGLPSDRFSAERPEGSISTLTIQRTEQRDSAMYRCASSPTSLAGETQYFGPGTRLLVL.

The chain is built from TRBV6-5 and TRBJ2-2; D may be TRBD1 (6 bases). The CDR3 spans 16 residues. The germline V gene has CDR1 MNHEY and CDR2 SVGAGI. Trimming stripped 2 bases from V and 5 bases from J, with 15 bases between. The CDR3 region has the DNA TGTGCCAGCAGTTACCAACAGGGAGTAGGTACCGGGGAGCTGTTTTTT. Its translation is CASSYQQGVGTGELFF.

The V and J genes are TRBV30 and TRBJ2-5, with TRBD1 as a possible D gene (5 bases). The germline CDR1 and CDR2 sequences are GTSNPN and SVGIG (reference sequence). V was trimmed by 6 bases and J by 5 bases, leaving 19 bases between them. The CDR3 is 14 residues long. This CDR3 is CACSRDSSMETQYF. CDR3 sequence (DNA): TGTGCCTGTTCGAGAGACAGCTCCATGGAGACCCAGTACTTC.

The chain employs TRBV5-4 and TRBJ2-2; 8 bases are shared with TRBD1. Trimming took 4 bases from V and 2 from J; bases not matched to a gene: 4. Per the germline V gene, CDR1 is SGHNT and CDR2 is YYREEE (reference sequence). There are 15 residues in the CDR3. The CDR3 coding sequence is TGTGCCAGCAGCGACAGGGGTGTAAACACCGGGGAGCTGTTTTTT. Translation: CASSDRGVNTGELFF.

The gene calls are TRBV6-2 or TRBV6-3 and TRBJ1-5; 10 positions agree with TRBD1. CDR3 length: 14 residues. CDR1 is MNHEY, CDR2 SVGEGT, per germline. V dropped 5 bases and J dropped 7; count of bases not matched to a gene: 5. The CDR3, as DNA: TGTGCCAGCAGTGACAGGGGGCTCTACCAGCCCCAGCATTTT. Amino acids: CASSDRGLYQPQHF.

CDR3 region: CASGSGQGVQDEQFF. CDR3 DNA sequence: TGTGCTAGTGGTTCGGGACAGGGCGTACAGGATGAGCAGTTCTTC. The V gene is TRBV12-5, the J gene TRBJ2-1, with 9 bases identical to TRBD1. The CDR3 is 15 residues long. Germline V gene sequence: CDR1 LGHNT, CDR2 FRNRAP. With V trimmed by 4 bases and J by 8 bases, 9 bases remained unmatched. Full variable domain (missing parts from reference TRBV12-5 and TRBJ2-1): DARVTQTPRHKVTEMGQEVTMRCQPILGHNTVFWYRQTMMQGLELLAYFRNRAPLDDSGMPKDRFSAEMPDATLATLKIQPSEPRDSAVYFCASGSGQGVQDEQFFGPGTRLTVL.

J is TRBJ1-4 and V is TRBV6-6; D remains ambiguous. CDR3 size: 13 residues. CDR1 MNHNY and CDR2 SVGAGI come from the germline V gene (reference sequence). V lost 8 bases and J 6 bases, leaving 13 bases between the germline ends. CDR3 amino acids: CASCGQAHEKLFF. Written as DNA, the CDR3 is TGTGCCAGCTGTGGGCAAGCTCATGAAAAACTGTTTTTT.

The chain's CDR3 is CASSLEGRGYEQYF. The CDR3 DNA is TGTGCCAGCAGCTTGGAGGGGCGCGGTTACGAGCAGTACTTC. The V call is TRBV5-6, the J call TRBJ2-7; TRBD1 might be the D (5 bases). V was cut by 0 bases and J by 4 bases, with 11 bases left in between. Germline-derived CDR1 and CDR2 are SGHDT and YYEEEE. The length of the CDR3 is 14 residues.

The rearrangement links TRBV5-1 to TRBJ2-7, with 7 bases aligning to TRBD1. Germline-derived CDR1 and CDR2 are SGHRS and YFSETQ. V lost 4 bases and J lost 3; bases outside the gene matches: 7. The CDR3 contains 14 residues. This CDR3 reads CASSPDRVLYEQYF. CDR3 bases: TGCGCCAGCAGCCCAGACAGGGTGCTCTACGAGCAGTACTTC.